The clone carrying this T cell receptor beta chain has more than one count but fewer than ten. This entry comes from a study of beta chain features in type 1 diabetes. Since all of the isolated RNA was reverse transcribed, expressed TCRB transcripts were what got sequenced. Repertoires were generated with immunoSEQ multiplex PCR, while TCRdb's copy carries only in-frame clones and drops some. The sample records just over 450,000 clones, approximately 30% being singletons. The source material was naive CD4+ T cells from blood. The clonotype was recovered from a man between 18 and 29 years old in good health.

CDR3 nucleotides: TGTGCCATCAGTGAGGCGGTCATCTACAATGAGCAGTTCTTC. Translating it yields CAISEAVIYNEQFF. The chain employs TRBV10-3 and TRBJ2-1, with D unresolved. The germline gives CDR1 ENHRY, CDR2 SYGVKD. The CDR3 contains 14 residues. V was pared by 2 bases and J by 3 bases, with 8 bases between.